The 29 T cell receptor beta chains below come from one sample, sequenced in a study of T-cell memory formation after mild COVID-19. In TCRdb, the 5' RACE reads were re-called with MiXCR into one record per CDR3 protein. The sample yields under 650,000 distinct CDR3 sequences, more than 15% seen once. Sample: PBMCs or a T cell subset sorted from them (not recorded which). The receptors shown here come from an adult woman who had mild COVID-19 (a few samples of this study predate the infection). Cell type and time point are not known.

The V gene is TRBV24-1, the J gene TRBJ2-5, with 7 bases that match TRBD1. The junction had 9 bases not matched to a gene; V was cut back by 4 bases and J by 2 bases. CDR1 is KGHDR, CDR2 SFDVKD, per germline. The length of the CDR3 is 16 residues. The CDR3 coding sequence is TGTGCCACCAGTGACCGCGGACAGGATCGACAAGAGACCCAGTACTTC. Translating it yields CATSDRGQDRQETQYF.

V and J are TRBV6-5 and TRBJ2-1; 14 positions match TRBD2. The germline V gene encodes CDR1 MNHEY and CDR2 SVGAGI. The junction had 7 bases not matched to a gene; V was cut back by 4 bases and J by 5 bases. The CDR3 sequence is 17 residues long. In DNA form, the CDR3 reads TGTGCCAGCAGTTCCCGCCGGACTAGCGGGAGGAACAATGAGCAGTTCTTC. Encoded protein: CASSSRRTSGRNNEQFF.

This clonotype has only a few counts. This chain uses TRBV4-1 with TRBJ2-1, with 7 bases identical to TRBD2. With 1 base clipped from V and 9 bases from J, the junction kept 12 bases outside the gene matches. The CDR3 loop spans 16 amino acids. Germline lookup yields CDR1 MGHRA and CDR2 YSYEKL. The CDR3: CASSQGSAGVRGEQFF. CDR3 nucleotides: TGCGCCAGCAGCCAAGGGAGCGCGGGAGTTAGGGGTGAGCAGTTCTTC.

As DNA, the CDR3 is TGTGCCTCAGTCACGGGGAACACTGAAGCTTTCTTT. Translation gives CASVTGNTEAFF. The gene calls are TRBV19 and TRBJ1-1; D gene ambiguous. In germline, CDR1 is LNHDA, CDR2 SQIVND (reference sequence). Between the trimmed V and J ends, which lost 11 bases and 1 base, there was a span of 11 bases. The CDR3 has 12 residues. Full variable domain (rest looked up from reference TRBV19 and TRBJ1-1): DGGITQSPKYLFRKEGQNVTLSCEQNLNHDAMYWYRQDPGQGLRLIYYSQIVNDFQKGDIAEGYSVSREKKESFPLTVTSAQKNPTAFYLCASVTGNTEAFFGQGTRLTVV.

The chain couples TRBV12-3 or TRBV12-4 to TRBJ2-3; possible D gene TRBD2, 6 bases. The V and J ends lost 5 bases and 7 bases respectively, with 25 bases between them. The CDR3 is 17 residues long. CDR3 protein: CASSVGGSSGVRNTQYF. The CDR3 nucleotides are TGTGCCAGCAGTGTTGGGGGGTCATCGGGGGTTAGGAATACGCAGTATTTT.

On this clonotype: One end of the junction does not line up with germline, which may come from a read error. V is TRBV7-9 and J is TRBJ2-3; the match to TRBD1 covers 7 bases. Germline V lookup: CDR1 SEHNR, CDR2 FQNEAQ (reference sequence). The CDR3 is made up of 14 amino acids. The CDR3 loop is CASSLQGDTNTQYF. CDR3 sequence (DNA): TGTGCCAGCAGCTTACAGGGGGACACAAATACGCAGTATTTT.

This clonotype was detected only a few times. The genes are TRBV28 and TRBJ1-5; D perhaps matches TRBD1 (5 bases). This CDR3 has 14 residues. CDR1 is MDHEN, CDR2 SYDVKM, per germline. The V and J ends lost 6 bases and 5 bases respectively, with 14 bases between them. In DNA form, the CDR3 reads TGTGCCAGCAGATCCTCGGGGGATCATCAGCCCCAGCATTTT. Translation: CASRSSGDHQPQHF.

The chain carries TRBV12-3 or TRBV12-4 and TRBJ2-7, with 12 nucleotides matching TRBD2. The CDR3 has 17 residues. With 0 bases clipped from V and 5 bases from J, the junction kept 8 bases outside the gene matches. This CDR3 reads CASSLALTSGRSNEQYF. In nucleotides, the CDR3 is TGTGCCAGCAGTTTAGCGCTGACTAGCGGGAGAAGTAACGAGCAGTACTTC.

This clonotype was seen a few times. This chain connects TRBV12-5 to TRBJ2-2, with TRBD2 identical over 12 bases. The CDR3 consists of 16 residues. Trimming cost V 2 bases and J 7 bases; bases outside gene matches: 5. Germline V gives CDR1 LGHNT, CDR2 FRNRAP. The CDR3 sequence: CASGLRLAGVIGELFF. In DNA form, the CDR3 reads TGTGCTAGTGGTTTGAGACTAGCGGGGGTGATCGGGGAGCTGTTTTTT.

The chain has TRBV24-1 and TRBJ2-7; TRBD2 might be the D (5 bases). The V end lost 2 bases, the J end lost 2 bases, and 9 bases lay between the germline ends. The CDR3 runs to 14 residues. Germline V gene lookup returns CDR1 KGHDR and CDR2 SFDVKD. CDR3 nucleotide sequence: TGTGCCACCAGTGATTCTGACGGGGCCTACGAGCAGTACTTC. This translates into CATSDSDGAYEQYF.

The chain recombines TRBV25-1 with TRBJ1-1; D is unresolved. This CDR3 comprises 14 residues. Germline lookup yields CDR1 MGHDK and CDR2 SYGVNS. Trimming pared 4 bases from V and 0 bases from J, leaving 9 bases between. CDR3 sequence reads: CASSVDGMNTEAFF. CDR3 sequence (DNA): TGTGCCAGCAGTGTCGACGGCATGAACACTGAAGCTTTCTTT.

The chain uses TRBV7-9 and TRBJ2-3, with 11 positions matching TRBD2. The germline V gene encodes CDR1 SEHNR and CDR2 FQNEAQ (reference sequence). V trimming: 4 bases; J trimming: 5 bases; junction bases outside the gene matches: 5. This CDR3 has 15 residues. The CDR3 DNA follows: TGTGCCAGCAGCTCACTAGCGGGAGTGGAAGATACGCAGTATTTT. Its protein is CASSSLAGVEDTQYF.

The chain carries TRBV20-1 and TRBJ2-3, with a tentative D call TRBD2 (6 bases). V lost 5 bases and J 6 bases, leaving 15 bases between the germline ends. This CDR3 is built from 13 residues. Germline V lookup: CDR1 DFQATT, CDR2 SNEGSKA (reference sequence). The CDR3 loop is CSAPRVAVDTQYF. The CDR3 DNA is TGCAGTGCTCCCCGGGTAGCGGTGGATACGCAGTATTTT.

The chain carries TRBV7-9 and TRBJ2-2; possible D gene TRBD2, 5 bases. The CDR3 covers 15 residues. Germline CDR1 and CDR2: SEHNR and FQNEAQ (reference sequence). V dropped 8 bases and J dropped 0 bases, with 13 bases sitting between them. The CDR3 DNA follows: TGTGCCAGCCACGAGGGCAGCTCGAACACCGGGGAGCTGTTTTTT. Translating gives CASHEGSSNTGELFF.

This clonotype was observed a handful of times. This chain links TRBV7-8 with TRBJ2-7; TRBD2 aligns across 16 bases. Germline lookup yields CDR1 SGHVS and CDR2 FQNEAQ. V was clipped by 5 bases and J by 3 bases; unmatched bases: 7. CDR3 size: 17 residues. CDR3 protein: CASSQGLAGGPLYEQYF. DNA of the CDR3: TGTGCCAGCAGCCAGGGACTAGCGGGAGGGCCCCTCTACGAGCAGTACTTC.

In this sample, this clonotype turned up a few times. The genes are TRBV5-1 and TRBJ2-5; D is perhaps TRBD2 (5 bases). Per germline, CDR1 SGHRS and CDR2 YFSETQ. V was clipped by 6 bases and J by 1 base, with 16 bases between them. This CDR3 has 15 residues. The CDR3, as DNA: TGCGCCAGCAACCACGGGGATGCTACCCAAGAGACCCAGTACTTC. Encoded protein: CASNHGDATQETQYF.

The rearrangement uses TRBV20-1 and TRBJ2-6; no firm D call. Germline lookup yields CDR1 DFQATT and CDR2 SNEGSKA (reference sequence). The V end lost 6 bases, the J end lost 0 bases, and 3 bases lay between the germline ends. The CDR3 length is 12 residues. The CDR3 reads CSAGSGANVLTF. In nucleotides, the CDR3 is TGCAGTGCAGGCTCTGGGGCCAACGTCCTGACTTTC.

This clonotype occurred many times. The rearrangement links TRBV12-3 or TRBV12-4 to TRBJ2-5; no firm D call. V dropped 6 bases and J dropped 7 bases, with 12 bases sitting between them. The CDR3 totals 12 residues. The chain's CDR3 is CASSTGLPTQYF. Written as DNA, the CDR3 is TGTGCCAGCAGCACGGGTCTGCCGACCCAGTACTTC.

V and J are TRBV27 and TRBJ1-6, with 7 nucleotides matching TRBD1. CDR3 length: 14 amino acids. V gave up 3 bases and J gave up 9 bases; unmatched junction bases: 5. The germline V gene has CDR1 MNHEY and CDR2 SMNVEV (reference sequence). CDR3 DNA sequence: TGTGCCAGCAGTTTGAAAGGGGGCGGTTCACCCCTCCACTTT. Translated, it gives CASSLKGGGSPLHF.

CDR3 sequence: CASSQGGRDEQYF. The CDR3 DNA reads as TGCGCCAGCAGCCAAGGAGGGAGGGACGAGCAGTACTTC. The chain is built from TRBV4-1 and TRBJ2-7; 7 bases align to TRBD2. Germline CDR1 and CDR2: MGHRA and YSYEKL. This CDR3 is built from 13 residues. With V trimmed by 1 base and J by 5 bases, 2 bases remained unmatched.

For the CDR3, the DNA is TGCGCCAGCAGCTCCTACCCCCGGACCCTGGGGAACACCGGGGAGCTGTTTTTT. Its translation: CASSSYPRTLGNTGELFF. The chain employs TRBV5-1 and TRBJ2-2; D is undetermined. CDR1 is SGHRS, CDR2 YFSETQ, per germline. This CDR3 is 18 amino acids long. Trimming took off 3 bases at V and 1 base at J, with 19 bases between the two ends.

The sample holds a few counts of this clonotype. This chain joins TRBV14 and TRBJ2-6; D is ambiguous. The germline gives CDR1 SGHDN, CDR2 FVKESK. This CDR3 spans 13 amino acids. V was pared by 10 bases and J by 0 bases, with 7 bases between. The CDR3 DNA reads TGTGCCACCGGCTCCTCTGGGGCCAACGTCCTGACTTTC. Translated: CATGSSGANVLTF.

The chain has TRBV12-3 or TRBV12-4 and TRBJ2-3; 10 bases align to TRBD2. V shed 3 bases, J shed 4 bases, and the junction held 7 bases outside the gene matches. The CDR3 extends over 16 amino acids. CDR3 sequence (DNA): TGTGCCAGCAGTTTTCGGACTAGCGGATTAGCAGATACGCAGTATTTT. Its translation is CASSFRTSGLADTQYF.

This clonotype has a handful of counts. The rearrangement links TRBV7-9 to TRBJ1-5; D remains unclear. The CDR3 contains 13 residues. V was clipped by 0 bases and J by 7 bases, with 7 bases between them. Germline CDR1 is SEHNR and CDR2 is FQNEAQ (reference sequence). The CDR3 DNA reads as TGTGCCAGCAGCTTAGCGCTGAGGCAGCCCCAGCATTTT. Residues: CASSLALRQPQHF.

V gene TRBV3-1 combines with J gene TRBJ1-1, with D uncertain. Germline V lookup: CDR1 LGHDT, CDR2 YNNKEL (reference sequence). The CDR3 sequence is 14 residues long. V was trimmed by 0 bases and J by 6 bases, leaving 11 bases between them. The CDR3 is CASSQDSNGAEAFF. The DNA for the CDR3 is TGTGCCAGCAGCCAAGACTCTAACGGAGCTGAAGCTTTCTTT.

This clonotype was found a few times. The chain couples TRBV4-1 to TRBJ1-4, with 10 bases matching TRBD1. The CDR3 spans 15 residues. Germline CDR1 is MGHRA and CDR2 is YSYEKL. The ends lost 6 bases at V and 5 bases at J; junction bases unmatched: 6. CDR3 residues: CASSLTGGGNEKLFF. The CDR3 DNA reads as TGCGCCAGCAGTCTGACAGGGGGCGGAAATGAAAAACTGTTTTTT.

The chain is built from TRBV2 and TRBJ1-1, with no clear D. There are 14 residues in the CDR3. V dropped 6 bases and J dropped 0 bases, with 11 bases sitting between them. Germline CDR1 is SNHLY and CDR2 is FYNNEI. DNA for the CDR3: TGTGCCAGCAGCCCTTCTTCCCTGAACACTGAAGCTTTCTTT. Encoded protein: CASSPSSLNTEAFF.

A few counts support this clonotype. CDR3 bases: TGCGCCAGCAGCCCCGGACAGGGGGGCGGTGAGCAGTTCTTC. Residues: CASSPGQGGGEQFF. The chain employs TRBV5-1 and TRBJ2-1, with 10 bases identical to TRBD1. Per the germline V gene, CDR1 is SGHRS and CDR2 is YFSETQ. The CDR3 consists of 14 residues. V trimming: 4 bases; J trimming: 9 bases; junction bases outside the gene matches: 7.

The chain links TRBV6-5 to TRBJ2-5, with D possibly TRBD1 on 6 matching bases. The V gene lost 2 bases and the J gene lost 5 bases, with 12 bases spanning the gap. The V gene's germline CDR1 is MNHEY and CDR2 SVGAGI. The CDR3 loop spans 14 amino acids. CDR3 region: CASSYNRVRETQYF. The DNA for the CDR3 is TGTGCCAGCAGTTACAACAGGGTTAGGGAGACCCAGTACTTC.